Many counts were recorded for the clone carrying this T cell receptor beta chain. As to time point: newly diagnosed GD, antithyroid drugs for less than 3 months. Isolated PBMC RNA provided the starting material for the TCR library. The authors built TCR beta libraries using iRepertoire HTBI primers and Arm-PCR of CDR3 regions. TCRdb fed the multiplex PCR reads into MiXCR, producing one record per CDR3 protein. The profile shows roughly 560,000 distinct CDR3 sequences, about 16% of them singletons. The data were obtained in a study of regulatory T cells in long-lasting Graves disease. Germline CDR1 reads LGHDT; CDR2 reads YNNKEL (reference sequence). V dropped 4 bases and J dropped 2 bases, with 10 bases sitting between them. This CDR3 comprises 14 residues. This sample also belongs to another study, concerning T cells in Graves' hyperthyroidism and ophthalmopathy.

The J gene is TRBJ2-3, the V gene TRBV3-1; TRBD1 is a possible D gene (6 bases). The receptor was isolated from a woman aged 35-60 years with Graves disease. The starting material was peripheral blood mononuclear cells (PBMCs), obtained at new diagnosis, from a patient treated with antithyroid drugs. The CDR3 protein is CASSRRTVTDTQYF. CDR3 DNA: TGTGCCAGCAGCCGTCGGACAGTCACAGATACGCAGTATTTT.